This TCR beta chain comes out of a study of CD8 T cells in Susac syndrome. Trimming stripped 4 bases from V and 7 bases from J, with 20 bases between. The germline V gene has CDR1 MGHRA and CDR2 YSYEKL. The CDR3 covers 16 residues. About 0.5 to 1 ug RNA was reverse transcribed with random hexamers. Each CDR3 protein is one row after TCRdb ran MiXCR on the immunoSEQ multiplex PCR reads. This sample yields about 150,000 distinct CDR3 sequences, of which roughly 92% are seen a single time; roughly 0.1% belongs to the top ten. A single count supports this clonotype. The V and J genes are TRBV4-1 and TRBJ2-1; D perhaps matches TRBD1 (6 bases). The source of this sequence is a human donor with multiple sclerosis. The sequenced material came from CD4+ T cells from PBMCs. Here the CDR3 reads CASSLPVGGVLNEQFF. The CDR3 nucleotides are TGCGCCAGCAGCCTCCCGGTAGGGGGTGTTCTAAATGAGCAGTTCTTC.